This TCR beta chain was sequenced for a study of cytomegalovirus exposure and HLA in healthy donors. This CDR3 contains 14 residues. Germline CDR1 and CDR2: SGHRS and YFSETQ. With 0 bases clipped from V and 10 bases from J, the junction kept 8 bases outside the gene matches. Primers: 60 Vbeta forward and 13 Jbeta reverse. The data were produced by immunoSEQ multiplex PCR, yet TCRdb's version contains in-frame clones alone and is incomplete. The sample has more than 95,000 clones; 80% to 85% are singletons. The sample was PBMCs. The receptor was derived from a man aged 30 to 45 in good health and CMV-seropositive. The V gene is TRBV5-1, the J gene TRBJ1-1, with 8 bases identical to TRBD1. CDR3 protein: CASSLGQGAGVAFF. The CDR3 DNA sequence: TGCGCCAGCAGCTTGGGCCAGGGGGCGGGGGTAGCTTTCTTT.